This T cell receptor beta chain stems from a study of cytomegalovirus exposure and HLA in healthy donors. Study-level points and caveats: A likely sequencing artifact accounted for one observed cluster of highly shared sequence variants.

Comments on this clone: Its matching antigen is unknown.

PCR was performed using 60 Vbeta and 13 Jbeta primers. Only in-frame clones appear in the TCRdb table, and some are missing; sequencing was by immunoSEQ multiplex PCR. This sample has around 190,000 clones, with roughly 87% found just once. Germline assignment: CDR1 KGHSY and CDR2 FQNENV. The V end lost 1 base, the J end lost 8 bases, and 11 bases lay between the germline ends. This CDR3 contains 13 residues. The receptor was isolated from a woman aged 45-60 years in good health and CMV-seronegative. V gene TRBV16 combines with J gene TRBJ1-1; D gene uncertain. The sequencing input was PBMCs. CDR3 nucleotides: TGTGCCAGCAGCCAATTGAGGGAGACAGAAGCTTTCTTT. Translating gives CASSQLRETEAFF.